A selection of T cell receptor beta chains follows, all from one sample in a study of cytomegalovirus exposure and HLA in healthy donors. Libraries were prepared by immunoSEQ multiplex PCR; TCRdb keeps only in-frame clonotypes and omits some of them. Of approximately 160,000 clones in the sample, 65% to 70% were seen once. Sequencing used PBMCs. Every receptor here comes from a woman aged 18-29 years in good health and CMV-seropositive. Each CDR3 is given with its conserved first and last residue. A D gene is named only where the DNA matches it firmly. Rows give clone size only sometimes, using once, few, many, or a class for an expanded clone.

v_gene	len	d_gene	j_gene	abundance	CDR3aa	CDR3nt
TRBV6-5	15	TRBD1	TRBJ1-5	.	CASSFRQGVNQPQHF	TGTGCCAGCAGTTTCCGGCAGGGGGTTAATCAGCCCCAGCATTTT
TRBV19	15	TRBD1	TRBJ1-5	.	CASSHRTGVGQPQHF	TGTGCCAGTAGCCATAGGACAGGGGTTGGGCAGCCCCAGCATTTT
TRBV7-2	17	.	TRBJ2-1	few	CASKGLPFGDDYNEQFF	TGTGCCAGCAAAGGACTACCTTTTGGGGACGACTACAATGAGCAGTTCTTC
TRBV10-3	12	.	TRBJ1-1	once	CAISEQNTEAFF	TGTGCCATCAGTGAGCAGAACACTGAAGCTTTCTTT
TRBV7-8	13	.	TRBJ1-1	few	CASSLAGAREAFF	TGTGCCAGCAGCTTAGCGGGGGCCAGAGAAGCTTTCTTT
TRBV6-5	15	TRBD1	TRBJ1-2	.	CASSYSNRGRDGYTF	TGTGCCAGCAGTTACTCTAACAGGGGGCGCGATGGCTACACCTTC
TRBV5-1	15	.	TRBJ1-1	.	CASSLGTSMNTEAFF	TGCGCCAGCAGCTTGGGGACAAGCATGAACACTGAAGCTTTCTTT
TRBV21-1	17	.	TRBJ2-1	few	CAINRTSGRVGYNEQFF	TGTGCCATCAACCGGACTAGCGGGAGGGTGGGATACAATGAGCAGTTCTTC
TRBV7-9	14	.	TRBJ2-1	.	CASSPKSSYNEQFF	TGTGCCAGCAGCCCAAAGAGCTCCTACAATGAGCAGTTCTTC
TRBV30	11	TRBD1	TRBJ1-2	.	CASDRGLGYTF	TGTGCCTCGGACAGGGGGCTTGGCTACACCTTC
TRBV7-2	15	.	TRBJ2-5	few	CASSLDPNREETQYF	TGTGCCAGCAGCTTAGACCCAAACAGGGAAGAGACCCAGTACTTC
TRBV19	14	.	TRBJ2-5	.	CASSSKQGEETQYF	TGTGCCAGTAGTAGTAAACAGGGAGAAGAGACCCAGTACTTC
TRBV30	14	.	TRBJ1-1	few	CAWSVRSGNTEAFF	TGTGCCTGGAGTGTTAGATCGGGGAACACTGAAGCTTTCTTT
TRBV6-5	13	.	TRBJ2-7	many	CASRPRAGYEQYF	TGTGCCAGCAGGCCCAGGGCAGGGTACGAGCAGTACTTC
TRBV5-5	14	.	TRBJ1-1	.	CASSSDIANTEAFF	TGTGCCAGCAGCTCGGACATCGCGAACACTGAAGCTTTCTTT
TRBV6-5	13	.	TRBJ1-2	few	CASSPFTGYGYTF	TGTGCCAGCAGCCCTTTCACAGGGTATGGCTACACCTTC
TRBV13	14	TRBD1	TRBJ2-5	few	CASSARDSEETQYF	TGTGCCAGCAGCGCCAGGGACAGCGAGGAGACCCAGTACTTC
TRBV7-2	16	TRBD2	TRBJ2-5	.	CASSLASGGQQETQYF	TGTGCCAGCAGCTTAGCGAGCGGGGGGCAACAAGAGACCCAGTACTTC
TRBV2	12	TRBD2	TRBJ2-7	.	CASTTGGLEQYF	TGTGCCAGCACAACGGGAGGGCTCGAGCAGTACTTC
TRBV27	16	TRBD2	TRBJ2-1	.	CASSLRAGGPYNEQFF	TGTGCCAGCAGTTTGAGAGCGGGAGGACCCTACAATGAGCAGTTCTTC
TRBV10-3	15	.	TRBJ2-5	.	CAISQELTAQETQYF	TGTGCCATCAGTCAAGAGTTGACAGCTCAAGAGACCCAGTACTTC
TRBV27	15	TRBD1	TRBJ2-2	.	CASSLSGQGGGELFF	TGTGCCAGCAGTTTATCCGGACAGGGAGGCGGGGAGCTGTTTTTT
TRBV7-9	16	TRBD1	TRBJ1-1	few	CASSLAGQGENTEAFF	TGTGCCAGCAGCTTAGCGGGGCAGGGGGAGAACACTGAAGCTTTCTTT
TRBV28	15	.	TRBJ1-6	few	CASSSADSVYSPLHF	TGTGCCAGCAGTTCAGCGGACAGTGTTTATTCACCCCTCCACTTT
TRBV4-1	15	.	TRBJ1-2	few	CASSQDFAANYGYTF	TGCGCCAGCAGCCAAGATTTTGCAGCTAACTATGGCTACACCTTC
TRBV7-2	14	TRBD2	TRBJ2-1	.	CASSLDGGWNEQFF	TGTGCCAGCAGCTTAGACGGGGGGTGGAATGAGCAGTTCTTC
TRBV25-1	15	.	TRBJ2-2	few	CASSQTRANTGELFF	TGTGCCAGCAGCCAGACTCGCGCGAACACCGGGGAGCTGTTTTTT
TRBV9	16	TRBD1	TRBJ2-3	.	CASSVAGTGGTDTQYF	TGTGCCAGCAGCGTTGCCGGGACAGGTGGGACAGATACGCAGTATTTT
TRBV10-3	12	.	TRBJ1-2	.	CAISEHNYGYTF	TGTGCCATCAGTGAGCATAACTATGGCTACACCTTC
TRBV7-9	15	TRBD1	TRBJ2-1	.	CASSSGTEHYNEQFF	TGTGCCAGCAGCTCCGGGACAGAACATTACAATGAGCAGTTCTTC
TRBV27	11	.	TRBJ2-2	.	CASQGPGELFF	TGTGCCAGTCAGGGGCCCGGGGAGCTGTTTTTT
TRBV4-1	17	.	TRBJ2-7	.	CASSLILGNSNSYEQYF	TGCGCCAGCAGCTTGATTTTGGGTAACAGCAACTCCTACGAGCAGTACTTC
TRBV6-1	18	.	TRBJ1-2	.	CASSEGRGLLNANYGYTF	TGTGCCAGCAGTGAAGGCCGGGGACTCCTAAACGCTAACTATGGCTACACCTTC
TRBV5-4	15	.	TRBJ2-2	.	CASSPELGSTGELFF	TGTGCCAGCAGCCCCGAGCTAGGGAGCACCGGGGAGCTGTTTTTT
TRBV19	15	TRBD1	TRBJ1-4	.	CASSHTGTANEKLFF	TGTGCCAGTAGCCATACCGGGACAGCTAATGAAAAACTGTTTTTT
TRBV28	11	.	TRBJ2-7	.	CASGRSYEQYF	TGTGCCAGCGGCCGGAGCTACGAGCAGTACTTC
TRBV11-2	16	.	TRBJ2-3	.	CASSSGVREHTDTQYF	TGTGCCAGCAGCTCCGGAGTCCGGGAACACACAGATACGCAGTATTTT
TRBV5-6	15	.	TRBJ2-7	.	CASSNYRDISYEQYF	TGTGCCAGCAGCAATTACCGGGACATATCCTACGAGCAGTACTTC
TRBV15	17	.	TRBJ2-6	.	CATSRGVGVPGANVLTF	TGTGCCACCAGCAGAGGGGTGGGAGTACCTGGGGCCAACGTCCTGACTTTC
TRBV4-1	15	.	TRBJ2-1	.	CASSQVHTSYGEQFF	TGCGCCAGCAGCCAAGTTCACACTAGCTACGGTGAGCAGTTCTTC
TRBV30	15	.	TRBJ1-2	.	CAWSVGGVANYGYTF	TGTGCCTGGAGTGTCGGCGGGGTTGCTAACTATGGCTACACCTTC
TRBV30	15	.	TRBJ1-2	.	CAWAPNPALNYGYTF	TGTGCCTGGGCCCCTAACCCCGCATTGAACTATGGCTACACCTTC
TRBV30	17	TRBD2	TRBJ2-3	few	CAWSVGGTSGSTDTQYF	TGTGCCTGGAGTGTAGGGGGGACTAGCGGTAGCACAGATACGCAGTATTTT
TRBV10-3	12	.	TRBJ2-7	.	CAIMGPTYEQYF	TGTGCCATCATGGGGCCCACGTACGAGCAGTACTTC
TRBV4-3	19	.	TRBJ1-2	once	CASSQETPPEGYGTYGYTF	TGCGCCAGCAGCCAAGAGACTCCCCCGGAGGGTTATGGAACCTATGGCTACACCTTC
TRBV7-8	13	.	TRBJ2-3	once	CASMWGGTDTQYF	TGTGCCAGCATGTGGGGGGGCACAGATACGCAGTATTTT
TRBV6-1	15	.	TRBJ2-3	once	CASSLSDLYTDTQYF	TGTGCCAGCAGTTTGTCGGACTTATACACAGATACGCAGTATTTT
TRBV2	11	TRBD2	TRBJ2-5	.	CASAGEKTQYF	TGTGCCTCGGCGGGGGAAAAGACCCAGTACTTC
TRBV5-6	18	TRBD1	TRBJ2-5	few	CASSSMPGQGAVRETQYF	TGTGCCAGCAGCTCCATGCCGGGACAGGGGGCGGTGAGAGAGACCCAGTACTTC
TRBV21-1	16	.	TRBJ1-1	.	CASNHTEDGEGAEAFF	TGTGCCAGCAACCATACGGAAGACGGGGAGGGCGCTGAAGCTTTCTTT
TRBV6-6	14	.	TRBJ2-1	few	CASSPGGSYNEQFF	TGTGCCAGCAGTCCAGGGGGGTCCTACAATGAGCAGTTCTTC
TRBV29-1	10	.	TRBJ1-4	.	CSVEQEKLFF	TGCAGCGTTGAGCAGGAAAAACTGTTTTTT
TRBV5-1	16	TRBD2	TRBJ2-7	.	CASSLDIAGGTYEQYF	TGCGCCAGCAGCTTGGATATAGCGGGGGGAACCTACGAGCAGTACTTC
TRBV7-9	16	.	TRBJ2-3	.	CASSGRQGRGPDTQYF	TGTGCCAGCAGCGGTAGACAGGGACGGGGGCCAGATACGCAGTATTTT
TRBV7-9	12	.	TRBJ2-1	.	CASSPRGVEQFF	TGTGCCAGCTCACCCAGGGGGGTTGAGCAGTTCTTC
TRBV15	15	TRBD2	TRBJ2-3	.	CATSRTSAFTDTQYF	TGTGCCACCAGCAGGACTAGCGCTTTCACAGATACGCAGTATTTT
TRBV25-1	16	.	TRBJ2-4	.	CASSGSSGVAKNIQYF	TGTGCCAGCAGTGGAAGTTCAGGGGTAGCCAAAAACATTCAGTACTTC
TRBV27	15	.	TRBJ2-1	.	CASSFYPGPGNEQFF	TGTGCCAGCAGTTTTTACCCCGGACCAGGGAATGAGCAGTTCTTC
TRBV9	20	.	TRBJ1-4	.	CASSSTPLSRGLSTNEKLFF	TGTGCCAGCAGCTCCACTCCACTCTCTCGGGGTCTTTCAACTAATGAAAAACTGTTTTTT